This T cell receptor beta chain was sequenced in a study of blood T cells in healthy people across ages. Study-level findings and limits: Older age coincided with a roughly linear decline in TCR beta diversity per million T cells. The unsorted PBMCs prevented any conclusive comparison of naive versus antigen-experienced cells.

This CDR3 has 14 residues. V lost 4 bases and J lost 9; bases outside the gene matches: 7. CDR1 SGHTA and CDR2 FQGNSA come from the germline V gene. With a J-beta primer mix and a sample-barcoded 5' primer, a second PCR ran about 7 to 12 cycles. One entry per CDR3 protein results from TCRdb running MiXCR on the 5' RACE reads. In the table there are 650,000 to 1,000,000 distinct CDR3 sequences, around 50% of which are singletons. This clonotype was observed a few times. The target antigen is unknown. Source material: blood. The sequence was collected from a man at least 80 years old in good health. The rearrangement joins TRBV7-2 to TRBJ2-1; 9 positions match TRBD1. The CDR3 DNA reads as TGTGCCAGCAGCTGGAGGACAGGGGAGCGTGAGCAGTTCTTC. Translation: CASSWRTGEREQFF.